This T cell receptor (beta chain) stems from a study of CD8 T cells in ankylosing spondylitis (dated by TCRdb to the late 2010s). Notes on the research overall: To find TCR variants linked to disease, the study profiled T cell receptor beta repertoires in ankylosing spondylitis patients and healthy donors. Peripheral blood was sampled, and synovial fluid was also collected from ankylosing spondylitis patients. The whole study cohort included 90 to 120 healthy donors and 20 to 30 ankylosing spondylitis patients.

In this sample, this clonotype turned up a few times. Its cognate antigen has yet to be identified. No base-level quality is on record; no much larger clone is a single base apart. The sequencer was an Illumina HiSeq 2500. Quantitative 5'-RACE with molecular barcodes was the method used to prepare the TCR beta libraries. The source study handled its data this way. Disease-linked TCR variants were identified with a new computational method built on a probabilistic model of VDJ rearrangement. Clones were called with MiXCR by TCRdb after fastp trimmed the public reads at Q25, and only in-frame beta chains were retained. Entries that share a CDR3 protein sequence are merged under the most common genes and DNA. These V and J calls derive from TCRdb rather than the authors' analysis. The table for this sample lists 650,000 to 800,000 distinct CDR3 sequences; about 20% of them were counted only once. The ten largest clones represent approximately 18% of the sample.

On the study overall, not on this receptor specifically: The disease-linked clones had a CD8+ phenotype and were found at relatively low frequencies in peripheral blood. Some TCR beta motif variants had previously been reported in synovial fluid and blood of reactive arthritis patients, which suggested common disease-initiation mechanisms. A TCR beta motif of fewer than 10 highly homologous amino acid variants appeared characteristic of blood from ankylosing spondylitis patients. The disease-linked clones were reported to be significantly enriched in matched synovial fluid samples from ankylosing spondylitis patients.

The CDR3 runs 14 residues from the cysteine to the phenylalanine. Solely the CDR3 DNA is kept, with 42 bases framed from the first base. V was cut back by 4 bases and J by 5 bases, leaving a gap of 12 bases between them. CDR1 and CDR2 (SGHDT, YYEEEE) derive from the germline V gene. The sequenced sample consisted of blood, either unsorted or a sorted T cell fraction (not recorded which). The chain is encoded by TRBV5-6 joined to TRBJ1-4, with the D segment identity uncertain. The TCR originated in a male donor with ankylosing spondylitis. CDR3 sequence: CASSQNGGNEKLFF. At the DNA level, the sequence is TGTGCCAGCAGCCAAAACGGAGGGAATGAAAAACTGTTTTTT.